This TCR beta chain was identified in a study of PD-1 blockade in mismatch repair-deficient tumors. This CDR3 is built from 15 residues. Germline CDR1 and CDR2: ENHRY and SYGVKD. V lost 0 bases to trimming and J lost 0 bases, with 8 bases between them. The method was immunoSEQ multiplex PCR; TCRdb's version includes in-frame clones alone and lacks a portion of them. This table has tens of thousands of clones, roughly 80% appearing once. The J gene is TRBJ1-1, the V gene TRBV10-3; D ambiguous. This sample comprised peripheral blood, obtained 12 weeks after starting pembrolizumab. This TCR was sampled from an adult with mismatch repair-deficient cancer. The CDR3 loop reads CAISESEGLNTEAFF. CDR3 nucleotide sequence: TGTGCCATCAGTGAGTCGGAGGGCTTGAACACTGAAGCTTTCTTT.